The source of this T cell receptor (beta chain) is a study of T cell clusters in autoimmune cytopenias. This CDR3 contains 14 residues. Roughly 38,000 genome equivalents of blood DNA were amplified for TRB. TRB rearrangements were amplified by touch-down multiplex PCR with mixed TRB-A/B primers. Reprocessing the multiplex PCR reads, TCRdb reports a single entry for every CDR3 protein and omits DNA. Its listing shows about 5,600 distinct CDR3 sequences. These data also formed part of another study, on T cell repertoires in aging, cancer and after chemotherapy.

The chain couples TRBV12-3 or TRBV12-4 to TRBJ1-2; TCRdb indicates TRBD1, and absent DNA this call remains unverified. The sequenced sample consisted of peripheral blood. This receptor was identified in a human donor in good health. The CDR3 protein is CASSRDRGYYGYTF.